The TCR beta chain under discussion was sequenced for a study of blood T cell repertoires in COVID-19. Across the whole study: Acute and convalescent COVID-19 specimens originated in the United States, Italy and Spain. T cells, B-cell-depleted T cells, or PBMCs provided the cDNA or gDNA that served as material.

This CDR3 spans 14 amino acids. Trimming shortened V by 3 bases and J by 2 bases, and 10 bases separated the two germline ends. The V gene's germline CDR1 is MNHNY and CDR2 SVGAGI (reference sequence). Per the authors' pipeline: Nucleated cell number was recorded as an estimate derived from reference gene primer amplification. Profiling relied on immunoSEQ multiplex PCR, and the TCRdb table lists in-frame clones only, not all of them. For V, J and clone size, that table is used; D and trimming come from the DNA. The table records 130,000 or so clones, 88% of them present only once. The chain employs TRBV6-6 and TRBJ2-5; D is possibly TRBD1 (6 bases). Sequenced input: peripheral blood. The receptor was derived from a woman aged 55-69 years with acute or convalescent COVID-19. The CDR3 DNA sequence: TGTGCCAGCAGTTATGACAGGATACAAGAGACCCAGTACTTC. This gives the protein CASSYDRIQETQYF.